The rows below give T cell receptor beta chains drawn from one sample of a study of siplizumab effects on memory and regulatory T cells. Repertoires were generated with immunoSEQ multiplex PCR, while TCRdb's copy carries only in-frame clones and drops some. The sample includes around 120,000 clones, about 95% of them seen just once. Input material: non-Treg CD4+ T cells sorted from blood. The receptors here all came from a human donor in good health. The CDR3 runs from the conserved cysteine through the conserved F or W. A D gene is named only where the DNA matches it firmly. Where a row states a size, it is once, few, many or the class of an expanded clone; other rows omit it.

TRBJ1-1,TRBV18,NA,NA,CASSPGTVNTEAFF,TGTGCCAGCTCACCCGGTACAGTGAACACTGAAGCTTTCTTT
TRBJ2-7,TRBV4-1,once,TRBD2,CASSPSGTSGIEQYF,TGCGCCAGCAGCCCTTCCGGGACTAGCGGTATCGAGCAGTACTTC
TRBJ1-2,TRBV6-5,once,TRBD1,CASSPQTGGYYGYTF,TGTGCCAGCAGTCCACAGACAGGGGGATACTATGGCTACACCTTC
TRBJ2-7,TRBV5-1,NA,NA,CASSLVGRAYEQYF,TGCGCCAGCAGCTTGGTCGGCAGAGCTTACGAGCAGTACTTC
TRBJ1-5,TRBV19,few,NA,CASSMYSNSNQPQHF,TGTGCCAGTAGTATGTACAGCAATAGCAATCAGCCCCAGCATTTT
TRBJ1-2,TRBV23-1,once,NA,CASSQSAHYGYTF,TGCGCCAGCAGTCAATCAGCGCACTATGGCTACACCTTC
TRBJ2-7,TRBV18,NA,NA,CASSPAGTSSYEQYF,TGTGCCAGCTCACCGGCCGGGACATCCTCCTACGAGCAGTACTTC
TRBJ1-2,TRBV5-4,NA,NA,CASSLGAGAANYGYTF,TGTGCCAGCAGCTTGGGGGCAGGCGCCGCTAACTATGGCTACACCTTC
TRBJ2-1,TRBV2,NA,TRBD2,CASSEWLAGGKGYNEQFF,TGTGCCAGCAGTGAATGGCTAGCGGGAGGGAAGGGCTACAATGAGCAGTTCTTC
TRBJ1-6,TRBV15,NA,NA,CATSRTPWATGSPLHF,TGTGCCACCAGCAGAACCCCGTGGGCGACGGGTTCACCCCTCCACTTT
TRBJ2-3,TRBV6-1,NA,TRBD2,CASSGPSGGSTDTQYF,TGTGCCAGCAGTGGTCCGAGCGGGGGCAGCACAGATACGCAGTATTTT
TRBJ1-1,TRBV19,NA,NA,CASSIYRQNTEAFF,TGTGCCAGTAGTATATACAGACAGAACACTGAAGCTTTCTTT
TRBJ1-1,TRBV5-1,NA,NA,CASSVSRANTEAFF,TGCGCCAGCAGCGTCTCGAGGGCGAACACTGAAGCTTTCTTT
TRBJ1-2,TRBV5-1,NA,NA,CASSEGGSNYGYTF,TGCGCCAGCAGTGAGGGGGGCTCTAACTATGGCTACACCTTC
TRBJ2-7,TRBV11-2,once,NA,CASSSSVQFPYEQYF,TGTGCCAGCAGCTCCAGCGTTCAATTTCCTTACGAGCAGTACTTC
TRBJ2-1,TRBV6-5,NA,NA,CASSYDDYNEQFF,TGTGCCAGCAGTTACGACGACTACAATGAGCAGTTCTTC
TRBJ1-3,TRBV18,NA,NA,CASSPEAGSDTIYF,TGTGCCAGCTCACCAGAGGCTGGAAGCGACACCATATATTTT
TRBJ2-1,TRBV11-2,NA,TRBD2,CASSAGTSGANEQFF,TGTGCCAGCAGCGCAGGGACTAGCGGGGCCAATGAGCAGTTCTTC
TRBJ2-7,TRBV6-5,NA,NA,CASSRGDEQYF,TGTGCCAGCAGTAGGGGTGACGAGCAGTACTTC
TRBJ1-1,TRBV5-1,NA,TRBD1,CASSLAPTGNTEAFF,TGCGCCAGCAGCTTGGCCCCGACAGGGAACACTGAAGCCTTCTTT
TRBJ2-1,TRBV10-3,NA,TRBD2,CAISEGRGPYNEQFF,TGTGCCATCAGTGAGGGGAGGGGCCCCTACAATGAGCAGTTCTTC
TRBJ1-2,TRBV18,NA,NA,CASSPSQVRYGYTF,TGTGCCAGCTCACCAAGCCAGGTTCGGTATGGCTACACCTTC
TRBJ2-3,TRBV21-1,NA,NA,CASSRPTRPSTDTQYF,TGTGCCAGCAGCAGACCCACCAGACCGAGCACAGATACGCAGTATTTT
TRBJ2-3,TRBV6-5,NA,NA,CASRGPGTDTQYF,TGTGCCAGCAGGGGTCCAGGCACAGATACGCAGTATTTT
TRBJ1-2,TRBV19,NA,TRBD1,CASSLGQGLANYGYTF,TGTGCCAGTAGTCTCGGACAGGGATTAGCTAACTATGGCTACACCTTC
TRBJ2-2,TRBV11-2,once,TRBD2,CASSTPGTRSGELFF,TGTGCCAGCAGCACCCCCGGGACTAGGTCCGGGGAGCTGTTTTTT
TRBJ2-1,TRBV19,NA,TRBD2,CASSLTGTSYNEQFF,TGTGCCAGTAGTTTAACCGGGACTAGTTACAATGAGCAGTTCTTC
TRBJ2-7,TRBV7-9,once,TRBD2,CASNDVAGGSYEQYF,TGTGCCAGCAACGATGTAGCGGGAGGCTCCTACGAGCAGTACTTC
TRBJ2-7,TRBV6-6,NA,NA,CASSSRGLYEQYF,TGTGCCAGCAGTTCCCGCGGACTCTACGAGCAGTACTTC
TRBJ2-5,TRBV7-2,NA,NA,CASSHAARGETQYF,TGTGCCAGCAGTCACGCAGCTAGAGGAGAGACCCAGTACTTC
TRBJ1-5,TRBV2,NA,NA,CASRGTGNQPQHF,TGTGCCAGCAGGGGGACGGGAAATCAGCCCCAGCATTTT
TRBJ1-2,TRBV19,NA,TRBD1,CASRDGTGNGYTF,TGTGCCAGTAGGGACGGGACAGGGAATGGCTACACCTTC
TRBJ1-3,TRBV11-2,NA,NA,CASSLDPWDTIYF,TGTGCCAGCAGCTTAGACCCCTGGGACACCATATATTTT
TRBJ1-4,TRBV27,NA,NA,CASSPLRGIANEKLFF,TGTGCCAGCAGTCCCCTTCGGGGGATCGCTAATGAAAAACTGTTTTTT
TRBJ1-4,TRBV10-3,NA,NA,CAISEGHGRSEKLFF,TGTGCCATCAGTGAGGGACACGGGAGGTCGGAAAAACTGTTTTTT
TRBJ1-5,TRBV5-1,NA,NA,CASSPTTGGNQPQHF,TGCGCCAGCAGCCCTACAACTGGGGGCAATCAGCCCCAGCATTTT
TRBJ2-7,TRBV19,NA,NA,CASTKDVSSYEQYF,TGTGCCAGTACTAAGGACGTGAGCTCCTACGAGCAGTACTTC
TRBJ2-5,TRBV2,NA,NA,CASRGDSPETQYF,TGTGCCAGCAGGGGGGACTCCCCAGAGACCCAGTACTTC
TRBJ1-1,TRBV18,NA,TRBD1,CASSPRTGVMLSLSTEAFF,TGTGCCAGCTCACCTAGGACAGGGGTAATGTTGAGTCTCTCTACTGAAGCTTTCTTT
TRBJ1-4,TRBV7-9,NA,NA,CASSSPRGEEKLFF,TGTGCCAGCAGCTCCCCCCGGGGGGAGGAAAAACTGTTTTTT
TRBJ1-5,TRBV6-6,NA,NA,CASSFPTPVGYQPQHF,TGTGCCAGCAGTTTCCCGACTCCGGTGGGCTACCAGCCCCAGCATTTT
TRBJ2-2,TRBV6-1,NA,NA,CASSPPGLNTGELFF,TGTGCCAGCAGCCCTCCGGGACTGAACACCGGGGAGCTGTTTTTT
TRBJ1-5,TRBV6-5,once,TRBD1,CASSSYRGGNQPQHF,TGTGCCAGCAGTTCCTACAGGGGAGGGAATCAGCCCCAGCATTTT
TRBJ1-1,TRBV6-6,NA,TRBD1,CASRTGQANTEAFF,TGTGCCAGTCGGACCGGACAGGCAAACACTGAAGCTTTCTTT
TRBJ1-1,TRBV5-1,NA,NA,CASSSTGDTGAEAFF,TGCGCCAGCAGCTCAACCGGGGACACGGGCGCTGAAGCTTTCTTT
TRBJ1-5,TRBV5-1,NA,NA,CASSLEGGSNQPQHF,TGCGCCAGCAGCTTGGAGGGGGGGAGCAATCAGCCCCAGCATTTT